This TCR beta chain was sequenced in a study of blood T cell repertoires in COVID-19. Overall study context: Acute-phase and convalescent COVID-19 samples originated in the United States, Italy and Spain. Sources were T cells, B-cell-depleted T cells, or PBMCs; the material itself was cDNA or gDNA.

This clone appeared a single time. Sequencing used immunoSEQ multiplex PCR; TCRdb keeps in-frame clones, though not all of them. This sample yields just under 60,000 clones, of which around nine tenths are seen a single time; under 8.5% belongs to the top ten. The CDR3 contains 15 residues. J gave up 2 bases and V 3 bases, and 6 bases lay outside the gene matches. The germline CDR1 and CDR2 sequences are SGDLS and YYNGEE. Specimen: peripheral blood. The receptor comes from a human donor with active COVID-19. The donor label of this sample is uncertain. The V and J genes are TRBV9 and TRBJ2-7; 9 bases match TRBD1. The CDR3 nucleotides are TGTGCCAGCAGCGCCCAACAGGGGGCTACCTACGAGCAGTACTTC. It specifies CASSAQQGATYEQYF.